The clone carrying this T cell receptor beta chain showed up just a few times. Its antigen is as yet unknown. The sample originates from a study of beta chain features in type 1 diabetes. Points from the study as a whole: Whether HLA type affects TCRB rearrangement stayed undetermined in the present work. Cells that show high TCR expression could be over-represented by cDNA sequencing. The naive, central memory and Treg TCRB repertoires showed an apparent similarity that was greater among patients than among healthy donors. For patients and controls alike, PCR might favor shorter templates to the same degree. In every one of the four CD4+ subsets, TCRB CDR3s were moderately but significantly shorter in Type 1 diabetes patients.

V was shortened by 3 bases and J by 7 bases, with 12 bases between the two germline ends. The CDR3 covers 14 residues. Germline values: CDR1 SGHNT, CDR2 YENEEA. Every bit of the isolated RNA underwent reverse transcription, so sequencing read expressed TCRB transcripts. TCRdb's copy holds only in-frame clones and misses some; the assay was immunoSEQ multiplex PCR. The table has 200,000 to 250,000 clones, over 11% seen once. The receptor's source is a man aged 25 to 45 with type 1 diabetes. Sequenced: naive CD4+ T cells from blood. The chain recombines TRBV11-3 with TRBJ1-4; D remains unclear. The CDR3 region is CASSFGKPGEKLFF. The CDR3 DNA reads TGTGCCAGCAGCTTCGGCAAACCGGGTGAAAAACTGTTTTTT.